Listed below are T cell receptor beta chains from one sample, sequenced in a study of neurological immune-mediated disorders. TCRdb ran MiXCR on the 5' RACE reads and lists one entry per CDR3 protein. This table has 110,000 or so distinct CDR3 sequences, more than 2.5% appearing once. Sequencing input: PBMCs. These receptors were collected from a woman aged 25 to 39 with multiple sclerosis. CDR3s include the opening cysteine and the closing phenylalanine or tryptophan. The D gene is left open where the match is weak. Clone size is shown for a subset of rows, as once, few, many or a class of expanded clone.

V	J	size	D	CDR3	DNA
TRBV7-2	TRBJ2-1	many	-	CASRDDFYNEQFF	TGTGCCAGCAGAGACGACTTCTACAATGAGCAGTTCTTC
TRBV20-1	TRBJ1-2	many	-	CSAIEGGTNPNYGYTF	TGCAGTGCTATTGAGGGCGGAACGAACCCTAACTATGGCTACACCTTC
TRBV7-2	TRBJ2-4	many	-	CASSLEGARAKNIQYF	TGTGCCAGCAGCTTAGAAGGGGCGAGGGCCAAAAACATTCAGTACTTC
TRBV5-1	TRBJ1-2	many	TRBD1	CASSLTGANYGYTF	TGCGCCAGCAGCTTAACAGGGGCTAACTATGGCTACACCTTC
TRBV12-3/TRBV12-4	TRBJ1-1	many	-	CASSFEAAVGEAFF	TGTGCCAGCAGTTTCGAGGCCGCGGTGGGTGAAGCTTTCTTT
TRBV2	TRBJ2-5	many	-	CASARRETQYF	TGTGCCAGCGCCCGGCGGGAGACCCAGTACTTC
TRBV20-1	TRBJ1-5	many	-	CSAHPGQSNQPQHF	TGCAGTGCTCATCCCGGACAGTCCAATCAGCCCCAGCATTTT
TRBV10-3	TRBJ1-1	many	TRBD1	CATLGTGVTEAFF	TGTGCCACATTAGGGACAGGGGTAACTGAAGCTTTCTTT
TRBV7-2	TRBJ1-5	many	TRBD1	CASSLGPTPDRSQPQHF	TGTGCCAGCAGCTTAGGACCCACCCCGGACAGGAGTCAGCCCCAGCATTTT
TRBV7-9	TRBJ1-5	many	-	CASSLSGGQPQHF	TGTGCCAGCAGCTTATCAGGAGGTCAGCCCCAGCATTTT
TRBV20-1	TRBJ1-1	many	-	CSASRGGRGAFF	TGCAGTGCTAGTAGGGGGGGCCGAGGAGCTTTCTTT
TRBV11-2	TRBJ2-7	many	TRBD1	CASSLALVGDRGYEQYF	TGTGCCAGCAGCTTAGCCCTGGTGGGGGACAGGGGCTACGAGCAGTACTTC
TRBV12-3/TRBV12-4	TRBJ2-7	many	-	CASSLPQGQNEQYF	TGTGCCAGCAGTTTACCCCAAGGACAAAATGAGCAGTACTTC
TRBV7-2	TRBJ2-6	-	-	CASTVGTTGANVLTF	TGTGCCAGCACAGTAGGGACAACTGGGGCCAACGTCCTGACTTTC
TRBV5-1	TRBJ2-7	many	TRBD1	CASSWNRDRGYEQYF	TGCGCCAGCAGCTGGAACCGGGACAGAGGTTACGAGCAGTACTTC
TRBV12-5	TRBJ2-2	-	-	CASDGRGTGELFF	TGTGCTAGTGACGGGAGAGGTACCGGGGAGCTGTTTTTT
TRBV7-8	TRBJ2-7	many	TRBD2	CASSLGLAVSSYEQYF	TGTGCCAGCAGCCTAGGACTAGCTGTGAGCTCCTACGAGCAGTACTTC
TRBV6-5	TRBJ2-1	many	-	CASSYSKNGGQFF	TGTGCCAGCAGTTACTCGAAGAACGGGGGGCAGTTCTTC
TRBV20-1	TRBJ2-4	many	-	CSATHVKDKNIQYF	TGCAGTGCTACACATGTAAAGGACAAAAACATTCAGTACTTC
TRBV10-3	TRBJ1-2	many	-	CAISSDDDYGYTF	TGTGCCATCAGTTCGGACGACGACTATGGCTACACCTTC
TRBV5-1	TRBJ2-3	many	-	CASSLDSGIIRSDTQYF	TGCGCCAGCAGCTTGGATTCGGGAATCATACGGTCAGATACGCAGTATTTT
TRBV27	TRBJ2-7	many	-	CASSDGDKSYEQYF	TGTGCCAGCAGTGATGGGGACAAGTCCTACGAGCAGTACTTC
TRBV6-2/TRBV6-3	TRBJ2-7	-	-	CASSYGGSLYEQYF	TGTGCCAGCAGTTACGGGGGCTCCCTCTACGAGCAGTACTTC
TRBV5-1	TRBJ2-1	-	TRBD1	CASSWTGNYNEQFF	TGCGCCAGCAGCTGGACAGGGAACTACAATGAGCAGTTCTTC
TRBV11-2	TRBJ2-6	many	-	CASSSKGSGANVLTF	TGTGCCAGCAGCTCGAAGGGATCTGGGGCCAACGTCCTGACTTTC
TRBV18	TRBJ2-1	many	-	CASSPDGTPNNEQFF	TGTGCCAGCTCACCAGACGGGACTCCTAACAATGAGCAGTTCTTC
TRBV6-5	TRBJ1-1	many	-	CATARVLNTEAFF	TGTGCCACTGCTAGGGTCTTGAACACTGAAGCTTTCTTT
TRBV19	TRBJ1-2	many	-	CASSIPGRDGYTF	TGTGCCAGTAGTATCCCGGGAAGGGATGGCTACACCTTC
TRBV5-1	TRBJ2-1	many	-	CASSPGLEATYNEQFF	TGCGCCAGCAGCCCCGGTCTTGAAGCGACCTACAATGAGCAGTTCTTC
TRBV20-1	TRBJ2-7	many	TRBD2	CSAPGLAGVNEQYF	TGCAGTGCTCCCGGACTAGCGGGGGTGAACGAGCAGTACTTC
TRBV5-1	TRBJ1-4	-	TRBD1	CASSSGTGRAEKLFF	TGCGCCAGCAGCTCCGGGACAGGGCGGGCTGAAAAACTGTTTTTT
TRBV7-9	TRBJ1-1	many	TRBD1	CASIGRDRSHTEAFF	TGTGCCAGCATCGGCCGGGACAGGAGCCACACTGAAGCTTTCTTT
TRBV7-9	TRBJ1-1	many	-	CASSHFNTEAFF	TGTGCCAGCAGCCACTTCAACACTGAAGCTTTCTTT
TRBV6-1	TRBJ2-2	many	TRBD2	CASSTLRTSGSGELFF	TGTGCCAGCAGTACCCTACGGACTAGCGGGTCCGGGGAGCTGTTTTTT
TRBV29-1	TRBJ1-2	many	-	CSVVQDYGYTF	TGCAGCGTTGTACAGGATTATGGCTACACCTTC
TRBV7-2	TRBJ2-1	many	-	CASSLDQQGNEQFF	TGTGCCAGCAGCTTGGACCAACAGGGAAATGAGCAGTTCTTC
TRBV29-1	TRBJ1-1	-	TRBD1	CSVRQGIDPEAFF	TGCAGCGTTAGACAGGGGATCGACCCTGAAGCTTTCTTT
TRBV25-1	TRBJ2-2	many	-	CASTTGLTGELFF	TGTGCCAGCACCACAGGGCTCACCGGGGAGCTGTTTTTT
TRBV4-3	TRBJ2-7	-	-	CASSQVRDNFYEQYF	TGCGCCAGCAGCCAAGTCAGGGACAATTTCTACGAGCAGTACTTC
TRBV29-1	TRBJ1-1	many	-	CSSSHREKTEAFF	TGCAGCTCCAGCCACAGGGAGAAAACTGAAGCTTTCTTT
TRBV7-2	TRBJ2-1	many	-	CASVELDIGMGHEQFF	TGTGCCAGCGTAGAGTTGGACATAGGTATGGGGCATGAGCAGTTCTTC
TRBV20-1	TRBJ1-1	many	-	CSVNGVGNTEAFF	TGCAGTGTGAATGGGGTGGGGAACACTGAAGCTTTCTTT
TRBV24-1	TRBJ2-1	many	TRBD1	CATSDPGTGGNYNEQFF	TGTGCCACCAGTGACCCTGGGACAGGGGGAAACTACAATGAGCAGTTCTTC
TRBV7-9	TRBJ2-5	many	TRBD2	CASSRAGGLSQETQYF	TGTGCCAGCAGCCGGGCGGGGGGCCTTTCCCAAGAGACCCAGTACTTC